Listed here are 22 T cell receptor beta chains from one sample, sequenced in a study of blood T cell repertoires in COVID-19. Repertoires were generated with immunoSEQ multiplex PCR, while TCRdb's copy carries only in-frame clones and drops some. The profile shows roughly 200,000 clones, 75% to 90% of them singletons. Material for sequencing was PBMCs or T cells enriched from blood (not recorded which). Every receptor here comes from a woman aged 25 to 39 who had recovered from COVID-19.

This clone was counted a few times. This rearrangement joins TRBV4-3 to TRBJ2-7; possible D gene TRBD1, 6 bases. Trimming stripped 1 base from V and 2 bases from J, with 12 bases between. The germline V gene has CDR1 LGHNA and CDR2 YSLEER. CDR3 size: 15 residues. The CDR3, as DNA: TGCGCCAGCAGCCAAGGGTGGCCAGGGGCCTACGAGCAGTACTTC. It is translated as CASSQGWPGAYEQYF.

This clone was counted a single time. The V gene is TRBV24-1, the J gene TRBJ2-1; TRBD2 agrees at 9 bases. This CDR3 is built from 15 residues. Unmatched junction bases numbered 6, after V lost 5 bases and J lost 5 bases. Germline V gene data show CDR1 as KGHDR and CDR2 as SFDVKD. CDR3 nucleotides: TGTGCCACCAGTGCTTGGACTAGCGCCGACAATGAGCAGTTCTTC. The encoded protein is CATSAWTSADNEQFF.

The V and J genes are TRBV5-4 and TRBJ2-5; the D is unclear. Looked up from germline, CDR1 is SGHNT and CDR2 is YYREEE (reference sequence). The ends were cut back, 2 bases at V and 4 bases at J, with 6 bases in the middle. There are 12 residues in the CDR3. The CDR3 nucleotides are TGTGCCAGCAGCTTCGATAGAGAGACCCAGTACTTC. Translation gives CASSFDRETQYF. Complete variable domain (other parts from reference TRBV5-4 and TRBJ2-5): ETGVTQSPTHLIKTRGQQVTLRCSSQSGHNTVSWYQQALGQGPQFIFQYYREEENGRGNFPPRFSGLQFPNYSSELNVNALELDDSALYLCASSFDRETQYFGPGTRLLVL.

The CDR3 nucleotides are TGTGCCAGCAGTTACCCCGGGACAGGGGGTATGTCACCCCTCCACTTT. Encoded protein: CASSYPGTGGMSPLHF. The chain recombines TRBV2 with TRBJ1-6, with 11 bases aligning to TRBD1. This CDR3 is built from 16 residues. Losses at the gene ends were 5 bases for V and 10 bases for J; bases not matched to a gene: 10. Germline CDR1 is SNHLY and CDR2 is FYNNEI.

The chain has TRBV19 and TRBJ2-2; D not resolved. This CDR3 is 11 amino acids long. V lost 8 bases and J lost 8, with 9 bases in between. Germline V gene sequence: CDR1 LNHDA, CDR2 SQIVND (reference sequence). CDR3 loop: CASLERGELFF. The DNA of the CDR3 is TGTGCCAGTCTCGAGAGGGGGGAGCTGTTTTTT.

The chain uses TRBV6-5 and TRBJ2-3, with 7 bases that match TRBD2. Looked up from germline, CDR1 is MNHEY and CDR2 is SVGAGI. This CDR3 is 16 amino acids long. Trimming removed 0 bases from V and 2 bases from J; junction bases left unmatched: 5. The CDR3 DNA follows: TGTGCCAGCAGTTACTCGCCGGGAGGATTCACAGATACGCAGTATTTT. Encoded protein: CASSYSPGGFTDTQYF.

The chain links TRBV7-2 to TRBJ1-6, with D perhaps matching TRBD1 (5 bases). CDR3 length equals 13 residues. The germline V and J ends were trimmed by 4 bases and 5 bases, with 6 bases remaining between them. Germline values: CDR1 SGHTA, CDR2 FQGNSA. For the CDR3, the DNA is TGTGCCAGCAGCTGGGGGGATAATTCACCCCTCCACTTT. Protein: CASSWGDNSPLHF.

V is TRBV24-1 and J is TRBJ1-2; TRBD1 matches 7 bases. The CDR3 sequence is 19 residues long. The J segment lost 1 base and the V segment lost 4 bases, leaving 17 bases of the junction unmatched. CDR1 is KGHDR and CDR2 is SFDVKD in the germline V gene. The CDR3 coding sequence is TGTGCCACCAGTGACAGTCCCAGGTACAGGGGAAGCGGTAACTATGGCTACACCTTC. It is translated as CATSDSPRYRGSGNYGYTF.

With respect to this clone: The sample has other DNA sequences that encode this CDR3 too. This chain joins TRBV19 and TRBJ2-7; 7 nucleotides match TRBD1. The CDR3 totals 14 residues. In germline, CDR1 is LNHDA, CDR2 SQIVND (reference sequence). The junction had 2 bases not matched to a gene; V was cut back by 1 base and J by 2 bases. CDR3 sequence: CASSIGTGPYEQYF. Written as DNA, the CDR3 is TGTGCCAGTAGTATAGGGACAGGCCCCTACGAGCAGTACTTC.

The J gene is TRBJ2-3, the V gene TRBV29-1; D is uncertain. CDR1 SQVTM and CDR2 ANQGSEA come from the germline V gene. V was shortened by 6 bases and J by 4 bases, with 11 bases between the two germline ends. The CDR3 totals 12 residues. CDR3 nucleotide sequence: TGCAGCGTGGTGCACATGGCAGATACGCAGTATTTT. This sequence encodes CSVVHMADTQYF.

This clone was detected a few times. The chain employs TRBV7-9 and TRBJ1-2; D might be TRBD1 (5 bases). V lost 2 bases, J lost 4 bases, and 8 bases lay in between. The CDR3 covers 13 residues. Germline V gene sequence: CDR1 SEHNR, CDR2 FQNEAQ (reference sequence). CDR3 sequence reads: CASSLPGFYGYTF. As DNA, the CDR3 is TGTGCCAGCAGCTTACCAGGGTTCTATGGCTACACCTTC.

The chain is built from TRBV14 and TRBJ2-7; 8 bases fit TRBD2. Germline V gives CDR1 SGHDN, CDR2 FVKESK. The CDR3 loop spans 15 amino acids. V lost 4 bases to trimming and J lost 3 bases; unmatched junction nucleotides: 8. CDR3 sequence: CASSPFIAGHYEQYF. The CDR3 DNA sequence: TGTGCCAGCAGCCCCTTCATAGCGGGACACTACGAGCAGTACTTC.

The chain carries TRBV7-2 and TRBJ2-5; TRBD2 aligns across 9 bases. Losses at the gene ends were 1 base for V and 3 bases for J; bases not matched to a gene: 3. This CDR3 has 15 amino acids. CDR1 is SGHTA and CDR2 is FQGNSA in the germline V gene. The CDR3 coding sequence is TGTGCCAGCAGCTTAGAGTCTAGCGGGGAAGAGACCCAGTACTTC. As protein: CASSLESSGEETQYF.

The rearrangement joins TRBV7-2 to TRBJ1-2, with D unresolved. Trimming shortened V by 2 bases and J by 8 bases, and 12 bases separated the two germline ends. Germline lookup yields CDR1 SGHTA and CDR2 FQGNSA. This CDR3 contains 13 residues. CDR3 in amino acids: CASSLYMSSGYTF. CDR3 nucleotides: TGTGCCAGCAGCTTATATATGAGTAGCGGCTACACCTTC.

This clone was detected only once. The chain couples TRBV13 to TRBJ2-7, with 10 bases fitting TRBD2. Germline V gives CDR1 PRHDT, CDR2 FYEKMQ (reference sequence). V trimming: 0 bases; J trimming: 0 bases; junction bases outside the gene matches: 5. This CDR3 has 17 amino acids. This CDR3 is CASSLGRLAGLSYEQYF. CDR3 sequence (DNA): TGTGCCAGCAGCTTAGGCCGACTAGCGGGTCTCTCCTACGAGCAGTACTTC.

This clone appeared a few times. For the CDR3, the DNA is TGTGCCTGGAGTGAAACAGGGGTGACTGAAGCTTTCTTT. Its protein product is CAWSETGVTEAFF. The chain combines TRBV30 with TRBJ1-1, with TRBD1 identical over 7 bases. Per germline, CDR1 GTSNPN and CDR2 SVGIG (reference sequence). V dropped 1 base and J dropped 5; count of bases not matched to a gene: 4. The CDR3 loop spans 13 amino acids.

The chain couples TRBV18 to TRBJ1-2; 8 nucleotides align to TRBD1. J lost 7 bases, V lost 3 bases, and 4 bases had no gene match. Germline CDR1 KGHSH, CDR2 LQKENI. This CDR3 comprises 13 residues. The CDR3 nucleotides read TGTGCCAGCTCACCCGGACAGGGACCTGGCTACACCTTC. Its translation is CASSPGQGPGYTF.

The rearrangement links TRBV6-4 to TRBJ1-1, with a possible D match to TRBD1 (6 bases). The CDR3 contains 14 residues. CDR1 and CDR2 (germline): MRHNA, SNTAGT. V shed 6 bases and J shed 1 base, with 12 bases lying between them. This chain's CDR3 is CASRRGGANTEAFF. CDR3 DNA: TGTGCCAGCAGGAGGGGGGGCGCGAACACTGAAGCTTTCTTT.

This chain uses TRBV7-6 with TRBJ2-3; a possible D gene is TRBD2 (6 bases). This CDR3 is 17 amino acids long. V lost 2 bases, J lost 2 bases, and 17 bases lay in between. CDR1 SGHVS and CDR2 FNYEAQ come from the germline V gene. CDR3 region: CASSLLVGGEATDTQYF. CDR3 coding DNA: TGTGCCAGCAGCTTACTCGTCGGGGGAGAGGCCACAGATACGCAGTATTTT.

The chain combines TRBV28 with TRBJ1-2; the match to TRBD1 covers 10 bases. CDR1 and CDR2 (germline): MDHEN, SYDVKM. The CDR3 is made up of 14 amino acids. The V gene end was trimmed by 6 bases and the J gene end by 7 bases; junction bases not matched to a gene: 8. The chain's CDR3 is CASSLGTGAPGYTF. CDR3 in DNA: TGTGCCAGCAGCCTAGGGACAGGGGCCCCTGGCTACACCTTC.

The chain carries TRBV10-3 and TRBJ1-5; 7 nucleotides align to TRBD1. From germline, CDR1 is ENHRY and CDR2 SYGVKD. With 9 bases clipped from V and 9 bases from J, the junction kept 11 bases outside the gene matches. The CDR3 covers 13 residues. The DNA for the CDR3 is TGTGCCATAGGACAGGACCTCCCGGGGCCCCAGCATTTT. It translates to CAIGQDLPGPQHF.

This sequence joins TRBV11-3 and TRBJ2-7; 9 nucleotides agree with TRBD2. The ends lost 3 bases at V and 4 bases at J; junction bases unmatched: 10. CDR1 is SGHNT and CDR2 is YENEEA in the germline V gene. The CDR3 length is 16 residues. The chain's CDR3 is CASSFRGRADVYEQYF. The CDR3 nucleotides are TGTGCCAGCAGCTTTCGCGGGAGGGCCGATGTATACGAGCAGTACTTC.